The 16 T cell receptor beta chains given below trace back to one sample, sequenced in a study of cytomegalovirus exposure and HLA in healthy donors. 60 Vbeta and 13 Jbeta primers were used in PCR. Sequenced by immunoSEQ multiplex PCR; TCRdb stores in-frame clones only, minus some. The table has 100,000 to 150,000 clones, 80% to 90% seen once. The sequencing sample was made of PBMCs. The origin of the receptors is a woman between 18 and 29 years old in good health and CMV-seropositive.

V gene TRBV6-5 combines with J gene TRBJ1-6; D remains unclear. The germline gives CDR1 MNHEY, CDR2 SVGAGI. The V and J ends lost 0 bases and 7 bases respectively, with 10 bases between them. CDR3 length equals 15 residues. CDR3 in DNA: TGTGCCAGCAGTTACTCGACACGGCTGAATTCACCCCTCCACTTT. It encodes CASSYSTRLNSPLHF.

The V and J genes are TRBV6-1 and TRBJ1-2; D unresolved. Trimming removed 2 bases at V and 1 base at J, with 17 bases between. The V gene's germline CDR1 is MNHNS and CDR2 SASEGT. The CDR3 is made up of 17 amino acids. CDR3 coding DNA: TGTGCCAGCAGTGAATTTAGGGCGGGAGAAGGTAACTATGGCTACACCTTC. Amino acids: CASSEFRAGEGNYGYTF.

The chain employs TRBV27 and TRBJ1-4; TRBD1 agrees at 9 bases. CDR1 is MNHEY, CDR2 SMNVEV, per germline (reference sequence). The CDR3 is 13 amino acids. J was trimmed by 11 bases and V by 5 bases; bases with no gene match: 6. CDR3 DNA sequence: TGTGCCAGCAGTCAGGGACAGGGTGGCAAACTGTTTTTT. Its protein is CASSQGQGGKLFF.

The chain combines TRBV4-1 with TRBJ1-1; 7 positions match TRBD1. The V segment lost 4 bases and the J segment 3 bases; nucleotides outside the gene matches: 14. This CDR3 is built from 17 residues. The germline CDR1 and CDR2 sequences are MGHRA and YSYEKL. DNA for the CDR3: TGCGCCAGCAGCCCAGAGACAGGGAGATGGGTAGACACTGAAGCTTTCTTT. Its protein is CASSPETGRWVDTEAFF.

As DNA, the CDR3 is TGTGCCACCAGCAGAGATATGAGCGGGGGGGCAACGGATACGCAGTATTTT. Its protein is CATSRDMSGGATDTQYF. The J gene is TRBJ2-3, the V gene TRBV15, with 10 bases that match TRBD2. Germline lookup yields CDR1 LNHNV and CDR2 YYDKDF (reference sequence). V shed 0 bases, J shed 6 bases, and the junction held 9 bases outside the gene matches. CDR3 size: 17 residues.

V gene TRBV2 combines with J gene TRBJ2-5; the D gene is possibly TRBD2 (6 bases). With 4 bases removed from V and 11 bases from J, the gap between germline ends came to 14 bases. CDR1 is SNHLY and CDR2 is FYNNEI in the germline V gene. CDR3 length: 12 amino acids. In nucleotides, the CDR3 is TGTGCCAGCAGTGCGAGGGGAGGAGAGCAGTACTTC. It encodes CASSARGGEQYF.

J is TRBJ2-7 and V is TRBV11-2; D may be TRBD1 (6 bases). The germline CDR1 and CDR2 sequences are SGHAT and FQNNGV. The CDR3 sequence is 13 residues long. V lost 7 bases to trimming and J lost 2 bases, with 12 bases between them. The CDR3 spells CASNPGHTYEQYF. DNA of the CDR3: TGTGCCAGCAACCCGGGACACACCTACGAGCAGTACTTC.

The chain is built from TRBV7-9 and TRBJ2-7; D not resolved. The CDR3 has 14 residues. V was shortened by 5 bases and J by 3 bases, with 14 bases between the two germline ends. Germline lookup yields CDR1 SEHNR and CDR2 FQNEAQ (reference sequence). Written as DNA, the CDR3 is TGTGCCAGCAGCCTCAGCGAGACCCGCTACGAGCAGTACTTC. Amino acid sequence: CASSLSETRYEQYF.

The CDR3 DNA follows: TGTGCCAGCAGGGGGGGAGATGAAAAACTGTTTTTT. Translated, it gives CASRGGDEKLFF. V is TRBV27 and J is TRBJ1-4, with D tentatively TRBD1 (5 bases). This CDR3 is 12 amino acids long. V shed 6 bases and J shed 6 bases, with 8 bases lying between them. Germline CDR1 is MNHEY and CDR2 is SMNVEV (reference sequence).

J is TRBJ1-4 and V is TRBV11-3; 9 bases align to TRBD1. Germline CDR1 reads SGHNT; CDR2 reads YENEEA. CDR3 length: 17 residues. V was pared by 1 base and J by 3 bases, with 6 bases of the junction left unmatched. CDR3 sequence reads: CASSLGTGVRANEKLFF. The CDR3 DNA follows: TGTGCCAGCAGCTTAGGGACAGGGGTTCGGGCTAATGAAAAACTGTTTTTT.

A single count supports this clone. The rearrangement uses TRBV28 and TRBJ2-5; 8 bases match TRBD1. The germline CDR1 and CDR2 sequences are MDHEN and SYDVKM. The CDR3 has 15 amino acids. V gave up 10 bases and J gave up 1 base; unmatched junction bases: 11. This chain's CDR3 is CATRGRTGPQETQYF. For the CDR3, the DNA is TGTGCCACCAGGGGGCGAACAGGGCCCCAAGAGACCCAGTACTTC.

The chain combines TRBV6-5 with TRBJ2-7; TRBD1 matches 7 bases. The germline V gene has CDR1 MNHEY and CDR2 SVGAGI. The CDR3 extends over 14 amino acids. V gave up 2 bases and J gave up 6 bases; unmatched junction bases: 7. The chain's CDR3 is CASSYATTGFEQYF. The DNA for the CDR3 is TGTGCCAGCAGTTACGCGACGACAGGGTTCGAGCAGTACTTC.

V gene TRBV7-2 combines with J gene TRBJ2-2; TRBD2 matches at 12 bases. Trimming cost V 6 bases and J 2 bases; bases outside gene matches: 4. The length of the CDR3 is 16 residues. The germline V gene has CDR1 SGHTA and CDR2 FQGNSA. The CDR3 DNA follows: TGTGCCAGCAGGGAACTAGCGGGGGGAAACACCGGGGAGCTGTTTTTT. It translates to CASRELAGGNTGELFF.

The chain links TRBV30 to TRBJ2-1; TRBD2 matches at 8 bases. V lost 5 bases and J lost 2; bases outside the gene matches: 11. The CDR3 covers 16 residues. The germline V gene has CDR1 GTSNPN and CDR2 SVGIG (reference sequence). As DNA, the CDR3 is TGTGCCTGGGCTCCGGGACTAGTCATACCCTACAATGAGCAGTTCTTC. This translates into CAWAPGLVIPYNEQFF.

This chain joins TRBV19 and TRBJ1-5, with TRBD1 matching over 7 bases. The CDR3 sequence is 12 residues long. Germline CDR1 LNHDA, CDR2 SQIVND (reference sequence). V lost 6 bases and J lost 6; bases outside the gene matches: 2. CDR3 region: CASRTGVQPQHF. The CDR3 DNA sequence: TGTGCCAGTAGAACAGGGGTTCAGCCCCAGCATTTT.

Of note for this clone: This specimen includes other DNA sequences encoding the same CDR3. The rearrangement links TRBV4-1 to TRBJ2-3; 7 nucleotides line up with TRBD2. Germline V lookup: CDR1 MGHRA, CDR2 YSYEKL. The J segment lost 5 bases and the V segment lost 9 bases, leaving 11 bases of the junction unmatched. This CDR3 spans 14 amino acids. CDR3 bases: TGCGCCAGTTCCTTGAGACTAGCTATAGATACGCAGTATTTT. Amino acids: CASSLRLAIDTQYF.